Presented here are 19 T cell receptor beta chains from one specimen sequenced in a study of human T cells and chemical hapten exposure. Indicated time point: pre-sensitization, week 0. Treatment here: therapeutic diphenylcyclopropenone sensitization with weekly scalp DPC. Each CDR3 protein gets one entry after TCRdb re-called the RACE reads with MiXCR. The data show fewer than 150,000 distinct CDR3 sequences, about 13% seen once. The material sequenced was whole blood, taken in connection with sensitization to the hapten diphenylcyclopropenone (DPC). These receptors were collected from a woman aged 18-30 years with alopecia areata. Some clones in this sample may be carry-over from other donors' samples.

In this sample, this clonotype turned up many times. V is TRBV4-2 and J is TRBJ2-2; weak D call: TRBD2 (7 bases). Trimming shortened V by 2 bases and J by 3 bases, and 16 bases separated the two germline ends. CDR1 and CDR2 (germline): LGHNA, YNFKEQ. CDR3 length: 17 residues. Here the CDR3 reads CASSQQTGGRYTGELFF. Written as DNA, the CDR3 is TGTGCCAGCAGCCAACAGACGGGGGGCCGGTACACCGGGGAGCTGTTTTTT.

This clonotype came up many times. The chain recombines TRBV29-1 with TRBJ2-2; D unresolved. Trimming left V 3 bases short and J 6 bases short, with 5 bases between. CDR1 and CDR2 (germline): SQVTM, ANQGSEA. The length of the CDR3 is 11 residues. CDR3 sequence reads: CSVESAGELFF. CDR3 DNA sequence: TGCAGCGTTGAGTCCGCCGGGGAGCTGTTTTTT.

In its sample, this clonotype was seen a few times. The chain carries TRBV7-2 and TRBJ1-6; TRBD1 matches 7 bases. Losses at the gene ends were 5 bases for V and 7 bases for J; bases not matched to a gene: 5. This CDR3 comprises 14 residues. Germline V lookup: CDR1 SGHTA, CDR2 FQGNSA. CDR3 protein: CASSAGQINSPLHF. CDR3 DNA sequence: TGTGCCAGCAGCGCGGGACAGATCAATTCACCCCTCCACTTT.

The genes are TRBV7-2 and TRBJ2-5; D uncertain. Trimming cost V 0 bases and J 1 base, with 9 bases left between them. In germline, CDR1 is SGHTA, CDR2 FQGNSA. The CDR3 is made up of 15 amino acids. The CDR3 sequence: CASSLAVGFQETQYF. CDR3 coding DNA: TGTGCCAGCAGCTTAGCGGTAGGGTTCCAAGAGACCCAGTACTTC.

This chain joins TRBV19 and TRBJ2-7, with D uncertain. CDR3 length equals 12 residues. V was cut by 4 bases and J by 6 bases, with 10 bases left in between. Germline V gene data show CDR1 as LNHDA and CDR2 as SQIVND (reference sequence). Written as DNA, the CDR3 is TGTGCCAGTAGTAATAAAGGAACCGAGCAGTACTTC. Its protein product is CASSNKGTEQYF.

The table lists this clonotype with a few counts. The chain links TRBV7-9 to TRBJ2-1; 8 bases fit TRBD2. After removal of 4 bases from V and 2 bases from J, the junction contained 7 bases not matched to a gene. There are 16 residues in the CDR3. Per germline, CDR1 SEHNR and CDR2 FQNEAQ (reference sequence). CDR3 coding DNA: TGTGCCAGCAGCTCCCCCATCGGGGGGGCCTACAATGAGCAGTTCTTC. Translating it yields CASSSPIGGAYNEQFF.

About this clonotype itself: The germline gene is not matched at one end of the junction; a read error may be the cause. V usage is TRBV20-1 and J usage is TRBJ1-2; D not resolved. Germline values: CDR1 DFQATT, CDR2 SNEGSKA (reference sequence). The CDR3 sequence is 9 residues long. CDR3 DNA: TGCAGTGCTATAATCTCTAGCCCCTTC. Its translation is CSAIISSPF.

The chain recombines TRBV7-2 with TRBJ1-1; TRBD1 might be the D (6 bases). Between the trimmed V and J ends, which lost 3 bases and 3 bases, there was a span of 14 bases. The germline V gene has CDR1 SGHTA and CDR2 FQGNSA. The CDR3 loop spans 15 amino acids. CDR3 in DNA: TGTGCCAGCAGCTTCACAGGGTTTCGTGACACTGAAGCTTTCTTT. Its protein is CASSFTGFRDTEAFF.

This clonotype appeared a few times. The chain carries TRBV27 and TRBJ1-5; D remains unclear. Per the germline V gene, CDR1 is MNHEY and CDR2 is SMNVEV (reference sequence). This CDR3 contains 14 residues. V lost 3 bases and J 2 bases, leaving 8 bases between the germline ends. In DNA, the CDR3 is TGTGCCAGCAGTTTGGGATTCGGCAATCAGCCCCAGCATTTT. Protein product: CASSLGFGNQPQHF.

The CDR3 region has the DNA TGTGCCAGCAGTTTCCGGGACAGTAGCACAGATACGCAGTATTTT. Protein sequence: CASSFRDSSTDTQYF. The J gene is TRBJ2-3, the V gene TRBV28; 7 bases line up with TRBD1. Trimming cost V 3 bases and J 0 bases; bases outside gene matches: 3. Looked up from germline, CDR1 is MDHEN and CDR2 is SYDVKM. This CDR3 comprises 15 residues. The variable domain in full, completed from reference TRBV28 and TRBJ2-3, reads DVKVTQSSRYLVKRTGEKVFLECVQDMDHENMFWYRQDPGLGLRLIYFSYDVKMKEKGDIPEGYSVSREKKERFSLILESASTNQTSMYLCASSFRDSSTDTQYFGPGTRLTVL.

This clonotype was counted at least ten times. The chain is built from TRBV4-3 and TRBJ1-6; possible D gene TRBD1, 5 bases. V gave up 3 bases and J gave up 7 bases, with 16 bases separating them. Germline CDR1 reads LGHNA; CDR2 reads YSLEER. The CDR3 loop spans 16 amino acids. This CDR3 is CASSQASGDRNSPLHF. The CDR3 DNA sequence: TGCGCCAGCAGCCAGGCTTCGGGGGATAGGAATTCACCCCTCCACTTT.

Comment on this clonotype: One base away lies a much larger clone, so this may be a sequencing read error. The chain joins TRBV20-1 to TRBJ2-2; 8 bases fit TRBD2. The CDR3 has 15 residues. Per the germline V gene, CDR1 is DFQATT and CDR2 is SNEGSKA (reference sequence). CDR3 bases: TGCAGTGCTAGGGCCGGGACTAGAAACACCGGGGAGCTGTATTTT. As protein: CSARAGTRNTGELYF.

This clonotype was seen many times. The chain is built from TRBV5-1 and TRBJ2-1; the match to TRBD1 covers 11 bases. Trimming removed 0 bases from V and 6 bases from J; junction bases left unmatched: 2. This CDR3 comprises 15 residues. Germline V gene data show CDR1 as SGHRS and CDR2 as YFSETQ. CDR3 amino acids: CASSLGGTGGNEQFF. DNA for the CDR3: TGCGCCAGCAGCTTGGGCGGGACAGGGGGCAATGAGCAGTTCTTC. Full variable domain (outside the CDR3, taken from reference TRBV5-1 and TRBJ2-1): KAGVTQTPRYLIKTRGQQVTLSCSPISGHRSVSWYQQTPGQGLQFLFEYFSETQRNKGNFPGRFSGRQFSNSRSEMNVSTLELGDSALYLCASSLGGTGGNEQFFGPGTRLTVL.

In this sample, this clonotype turned up many times. The rearrangement uses TRBV7-8 and TRBJ1-5; D is ambiguous. V lost 1 base and J 7 bases, leaving 11 bases between the germline ends. CDR1 is SGHVS, CDR2 FQNEAQ, per germline. The CDR3 sequence is 14 residues long. CDR3 amino acids: CASSLGRVGQPQHF. Here the CDR3 DNA reads TGTGCCAGCAGCTTAGGACGGGTCGGGCAGCCCCAGCATTTT.

This clonotype was counted many times. The V call is TRBV5-1, the J call TRBJ2-3, with TRBD2 matching 11 bases. With 4 bases clipped from V and 0 bases from J, the junction kept 1 base outside the gene matches. Germline V lookup: CDR1 SGHRS, CDR2 YFSETQ. The CDR3 is 15 amino acids. As DNA, the CDR3 is TGCGCCAGCAGCGGGACTAGCGGAAGCACAGATACGCAGTATTTT. Translation: CASSGTSGSTDTQYF.

This clonotype has a handful of counts. J is TRBJ2-2 and V is TRBV5-1; no definite D call. This CDR3 contains 13 residues. CDR1 is SGHRS and CDR2 is YFSETQ in the germline V gene. Trimming removed 1 base at V and 5 bases at J, with 6 bases between. CDR3 in amino acids: CASSLFQTGELFF. For the CDR3, the DNA is TGCGCCAGCAGCTTGTTCCAGACCGGGGAGCTGTTTTTT.

The CDR3 spells CSARLTYSSYNEQFF. DNA of the CDR3: TGCAGTGCTAGACTGACTTACAGCTCCTACAATGAGCAGTTCTTC. The chain couples TRBV20-1 to TRBJ2-1, with D unclear. The CDR3 has 15 residues. V lost 2 bases and J lost 0, with 11 bases in between. Germline V gives CDR1 DFQATT, CDR2 SNEGSKA (reference sequence).

This clonotype has at least ten counts. The V gene is TRBV7-9, the J gene TRBJ1-1; no definite D call. CDR3 length: 13 amino acids. Germline CDR1 reads SEHNR; CDR2 reads FQNEAQ (reference sequence). The germline V and J ends were trimmed by 3 bases and 1 base, with 6 bases remaining between them. This CDR3 reads CASSFKGNTEAFF. Written as DNA, the CDR3 is TGTGCCAGCAGCTTTAAGGGGAACACTGAAGCTTTCTTT.

The chain couples TRBV11-2 to TRBJ1-6, with 9 bases fitting TRBD1. V dropped 4 bases and J dropped 8; count of bases not matched to a gene: 6. The germline V gene has CDR1 SGHAT and CDR2 FQNNGV. This CDR3 region has 15 residues. Written as DNA, the CDR3 is TGTGCCAGCAGCTCGACCCGGACAGGGGATTCACCCCTCCACTTT. Translating it yields CASSSTRTGDSPLHF.